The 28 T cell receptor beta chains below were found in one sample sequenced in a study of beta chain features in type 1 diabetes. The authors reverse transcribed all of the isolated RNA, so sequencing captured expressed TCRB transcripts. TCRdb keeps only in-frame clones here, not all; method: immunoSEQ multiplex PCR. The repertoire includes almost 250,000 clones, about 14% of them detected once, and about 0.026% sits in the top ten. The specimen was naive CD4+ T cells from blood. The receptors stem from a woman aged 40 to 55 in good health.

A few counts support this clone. CDR3 in DNA: TGTGCCAGCAGCTTGGGACTAGCGGAGACCAATGAGCAGTTCTTC. As protein: CASSLGLAETNEQFF. The genes are TRBV5-8 and TRBJ2-1, with 9 bases matching TRBD2. The CDR3 length is 15 residues. Germline V CDR1 and CDR2: SGHTS, YDEGEE. J was trimmed by 6 bases and V by 0 bases; bases with no gene match: 4.

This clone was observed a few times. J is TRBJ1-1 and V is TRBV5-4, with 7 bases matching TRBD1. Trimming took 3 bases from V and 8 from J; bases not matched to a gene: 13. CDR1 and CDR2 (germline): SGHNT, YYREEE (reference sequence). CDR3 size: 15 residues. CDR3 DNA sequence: TGTGCCAGCAGCTCTATGGGGACAGCCAGCCTCGAAGCTTTCTTT. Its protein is CASSSMGTASLEAFF.

CDR3 residues: CASSPNVQGDQPQHF. CDR3 nucleotides: TGTGCCAGCTCACCAAATGTACAGGGCGATCAGCCCCAGCATTTT. The chain couples TRBV18 to TRBJ1-5; D perhaps matches TRBD1 (6 bases). The V end lost 2 bases, the J end lost 5 bases, and 13 bases lay between the germline ends. This CDR3 contains 15 residues. Germline V lookup: CDR1 KGHSH, CDR2 LQKENI.

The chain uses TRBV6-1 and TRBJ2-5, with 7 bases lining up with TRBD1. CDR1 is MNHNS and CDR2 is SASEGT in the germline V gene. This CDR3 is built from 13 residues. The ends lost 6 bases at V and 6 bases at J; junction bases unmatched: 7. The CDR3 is CASRLTGEQTQYF. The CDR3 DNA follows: TGTGCCAGCAGATTAACAGGGGAACAGACCCAGTACTTC.

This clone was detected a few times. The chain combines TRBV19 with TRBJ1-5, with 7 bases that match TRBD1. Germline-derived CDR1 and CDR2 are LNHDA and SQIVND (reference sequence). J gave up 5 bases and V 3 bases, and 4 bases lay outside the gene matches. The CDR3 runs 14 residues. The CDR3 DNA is TGTGCCAGTAGTATCACAGGGGCAGATCAGCCCCAGCATTTT. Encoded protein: CASSITGADQPQHF.

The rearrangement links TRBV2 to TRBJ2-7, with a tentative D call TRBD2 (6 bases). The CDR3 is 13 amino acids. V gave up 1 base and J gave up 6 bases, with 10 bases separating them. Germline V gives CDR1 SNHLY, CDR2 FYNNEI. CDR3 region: CASSEEAGIEQYF. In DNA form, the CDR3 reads TGTGCCAGCAGTGAAGAGGCGGGAATCGAGCAGTACTTC.

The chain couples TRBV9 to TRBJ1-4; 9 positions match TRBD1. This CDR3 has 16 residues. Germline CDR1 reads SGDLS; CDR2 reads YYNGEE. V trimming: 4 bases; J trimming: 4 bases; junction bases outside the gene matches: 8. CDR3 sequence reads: CASSLFGTGLNEKLFF. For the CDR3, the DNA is TGTGCCAGCAGCCTTTTTGGGACAGGGCTTAATGAAAAACTGTTTTTT. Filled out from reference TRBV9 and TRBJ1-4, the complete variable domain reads DSGVTQTPKHLITATGQRVTLRCSPRSGDLSVYWYQQSLDQGLQFLIQYYNGEERAKGNILERFSAQQFPDLHSELNLSSLELGDSALYFCASSLFGTGLNEKLFFGSGTQLSVL.

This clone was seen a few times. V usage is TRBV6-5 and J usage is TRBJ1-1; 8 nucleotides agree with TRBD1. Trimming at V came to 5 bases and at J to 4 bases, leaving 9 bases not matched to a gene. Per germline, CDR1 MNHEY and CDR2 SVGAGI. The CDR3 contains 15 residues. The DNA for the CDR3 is TGTGCCAGCAGTCCCCCGGACAGGGAGGGCACTGAAGCTTTCTTT. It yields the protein CASSPPDREGTEAFF.

CDR3: CSVGLGGRGYTDTQYF. In DNA form, the CDR3 reads TGCAGCGTTGGGTTGGGTGGCAGGGGCTACACAGATACGCAGTATTTT. The V and J genes are TRBV29-1 and TRBJ2-3, with a tentative D call TRBD1 (6 bases). Trimming shortened V by 4 bases and J by 2 bases, and 19 bases separated the two germline ends. The CDR3 length is 16 residues. CDR1 is SQVTM, CDR2 ANQGSEA, per germline.

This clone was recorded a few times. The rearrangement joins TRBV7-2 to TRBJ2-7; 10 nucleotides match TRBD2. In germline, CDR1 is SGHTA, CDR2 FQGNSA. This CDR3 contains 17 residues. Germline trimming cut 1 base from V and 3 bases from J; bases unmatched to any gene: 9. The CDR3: CASSLGGSGGAIYEQYF. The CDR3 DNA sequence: TGTGCCAGCAGCTTAGGCGGGAGCGGGGGGGCCATCTACGAGCAGTACTTC.

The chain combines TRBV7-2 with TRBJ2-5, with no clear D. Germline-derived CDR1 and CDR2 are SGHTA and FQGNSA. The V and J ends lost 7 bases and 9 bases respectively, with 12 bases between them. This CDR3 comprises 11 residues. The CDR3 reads CASTTNIAQYF. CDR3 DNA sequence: TGTGCCAGCACCACCAATATAGCCCAGTACTTC. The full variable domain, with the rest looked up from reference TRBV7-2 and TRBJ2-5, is GAGVSQSPSNKVTEKGKDVELRCDPISGHTALYWYRQSLGQGLEFLIYFQGNSAPDKSGLPSDRFSAERTGGSVSTLTIQRTQQEDSAVYLCASTTNIAQYFGPGTRLLVL.

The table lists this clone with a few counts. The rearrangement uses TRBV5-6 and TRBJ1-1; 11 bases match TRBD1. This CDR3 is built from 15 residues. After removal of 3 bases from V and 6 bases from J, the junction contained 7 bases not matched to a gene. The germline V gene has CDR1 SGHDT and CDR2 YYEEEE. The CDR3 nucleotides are TGTGCCAGCAGCTATGCCGGGACAGGGGGGTCTGAAGCTTTCTTT. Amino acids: CASSYAGTGGSEAFF.

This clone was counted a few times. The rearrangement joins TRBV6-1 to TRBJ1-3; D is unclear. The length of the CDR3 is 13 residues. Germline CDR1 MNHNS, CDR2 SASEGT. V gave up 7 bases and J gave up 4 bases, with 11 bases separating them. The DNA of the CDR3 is TGTGCCAGCACGGGAGTTTCGGGAAACACCATATATTTT. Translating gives CASTGVSGNTIYF.

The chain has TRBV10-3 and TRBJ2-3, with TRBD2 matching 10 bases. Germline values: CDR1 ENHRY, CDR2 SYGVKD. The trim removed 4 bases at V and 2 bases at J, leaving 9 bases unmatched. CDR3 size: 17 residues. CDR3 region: CAISGLAGERATDTQYF. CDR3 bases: TGTGCCATCAGTGGGCTAGCGGGGGAGAGGGCCACAGATACGCAGTATTTT.

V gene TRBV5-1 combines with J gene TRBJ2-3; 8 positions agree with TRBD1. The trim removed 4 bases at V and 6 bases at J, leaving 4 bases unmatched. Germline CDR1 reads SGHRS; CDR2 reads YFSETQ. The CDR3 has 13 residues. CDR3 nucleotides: TGCGCCAGCAGCACCCCAGGGGGCGATACGCAGTATTTT. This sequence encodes CASSTPGGDTQYF.

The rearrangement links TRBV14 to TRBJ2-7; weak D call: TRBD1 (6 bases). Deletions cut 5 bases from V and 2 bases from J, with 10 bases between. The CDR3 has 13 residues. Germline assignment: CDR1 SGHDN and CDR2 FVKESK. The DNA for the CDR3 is TGTGCCAGCAGCTACAGACAGGCCTACGAGCAGTACTTC. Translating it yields CASSYRQAYEQYF.

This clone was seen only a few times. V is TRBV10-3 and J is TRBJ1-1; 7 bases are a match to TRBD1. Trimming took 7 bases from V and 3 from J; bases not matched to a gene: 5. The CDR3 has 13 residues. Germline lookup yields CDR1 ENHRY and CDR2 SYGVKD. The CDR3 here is CAITDRADTEAFF. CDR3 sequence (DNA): TGTGCCATCACAGACAGGGCCGACACTGAAGCTTTCTTT.

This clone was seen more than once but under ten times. CDR3 in DNA: TGTGCCAGTAGTATTATGCGGGGGTCGGTCACCGGGGAGCTGTTTTTT. Translating it yields CASSIMRGSVTGELFF. V and J are TRBV19 and TRBJ2-2, with TRBD2 identical over 7 bases. Germline V gene lookup returns CDR1 LNHDA and CDR2 SQIVND (reference sequence). The trim removed 3 bases at V and 4 bases at J, leaving 8 bases unmatched. This CDR3 has 16 amino acids.

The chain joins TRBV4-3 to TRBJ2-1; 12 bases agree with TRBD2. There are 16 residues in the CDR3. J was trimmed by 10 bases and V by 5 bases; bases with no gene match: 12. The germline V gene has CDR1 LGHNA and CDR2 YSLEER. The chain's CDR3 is CASSSSLAGGMGEQFF. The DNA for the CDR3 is TGCGCCAGCAGCTCTTCCCTAGCGGGGGGGATGGGCGAGCAGTTCTTC.

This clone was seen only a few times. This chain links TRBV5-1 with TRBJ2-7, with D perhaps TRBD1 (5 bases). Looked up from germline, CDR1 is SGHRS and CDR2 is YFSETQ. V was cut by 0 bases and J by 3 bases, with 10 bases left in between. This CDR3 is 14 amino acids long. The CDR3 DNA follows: TGCGCCAGCAGCTTGGGACCTACAGGCTACGAGCAGTACTTC. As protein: CASSLGPTGYEQYF.

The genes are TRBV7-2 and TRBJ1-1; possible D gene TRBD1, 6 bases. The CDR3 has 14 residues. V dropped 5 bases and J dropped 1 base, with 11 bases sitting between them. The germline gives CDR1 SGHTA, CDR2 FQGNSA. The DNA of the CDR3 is TGTGCCAGCAGCGCCCGGACAGCGAACACTGAAGCTTTCTTT. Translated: CASSARTANTEAFF.

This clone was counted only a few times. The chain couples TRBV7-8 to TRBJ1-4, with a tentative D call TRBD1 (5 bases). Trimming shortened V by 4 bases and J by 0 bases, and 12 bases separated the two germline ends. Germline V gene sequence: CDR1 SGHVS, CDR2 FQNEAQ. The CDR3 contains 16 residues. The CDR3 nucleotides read TGTGCCAGCAGCTCGGGACTCTTTTCAACTAATGAAAAACTGTTTTTT. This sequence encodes CASSSGLFSTNEKLFF.

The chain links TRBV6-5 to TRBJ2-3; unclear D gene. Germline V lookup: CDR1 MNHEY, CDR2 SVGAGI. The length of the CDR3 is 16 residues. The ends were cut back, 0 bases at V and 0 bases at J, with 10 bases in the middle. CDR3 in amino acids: CASSYSKKRSTDTQYF. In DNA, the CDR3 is TGTGCCAGCAGTTACTCGAAAAAGCGAAGCACAGATACGCAGTATTTT.

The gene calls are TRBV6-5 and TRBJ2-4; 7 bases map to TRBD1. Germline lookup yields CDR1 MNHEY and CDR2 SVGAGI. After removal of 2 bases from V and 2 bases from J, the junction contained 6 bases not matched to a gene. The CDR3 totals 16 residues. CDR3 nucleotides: TGTGCCAGCAGTTACCAGGGGGTGGGGACCAAAAACATTCAGTACTTC. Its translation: CASSYQGVGTKNIQYF.

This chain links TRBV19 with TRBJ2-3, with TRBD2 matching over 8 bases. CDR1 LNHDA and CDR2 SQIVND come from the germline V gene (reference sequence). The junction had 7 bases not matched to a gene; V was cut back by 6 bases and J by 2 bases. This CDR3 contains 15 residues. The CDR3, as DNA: TGTGCCAGTAGGCGGACTAGCCTTGACACAGATACGCAGTATTTT. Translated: CASRRTSLDTDTQYF. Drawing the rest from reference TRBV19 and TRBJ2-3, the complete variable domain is DGGITQSPKYLFRKEGQNVTLSCEQNLNHDAMYWYRQDPGQGLRLIYYSQIVNDFQKGDIAEGYSVSREKKESFPLTVTSAQKNPTAFYLCASRRTSLDTDTQYFGPGTRLTVL.

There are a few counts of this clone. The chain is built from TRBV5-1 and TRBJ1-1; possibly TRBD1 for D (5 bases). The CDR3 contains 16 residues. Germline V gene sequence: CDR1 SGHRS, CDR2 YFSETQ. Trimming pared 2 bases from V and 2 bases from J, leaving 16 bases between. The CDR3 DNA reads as TGCGCCAGCAGCTTTAACATAGGAGGGGCTAACACTGAAGCTTTCTTT. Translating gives CASSFNIGGANTEAFF.

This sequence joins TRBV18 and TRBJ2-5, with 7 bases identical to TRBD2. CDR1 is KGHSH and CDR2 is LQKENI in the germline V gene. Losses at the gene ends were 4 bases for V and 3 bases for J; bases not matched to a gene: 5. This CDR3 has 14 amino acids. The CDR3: CASSQGLAEETQYF. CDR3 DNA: TGTGCCAGCTCACAAGGGCTAGCGGAAGAGACCCAGTACTTC.

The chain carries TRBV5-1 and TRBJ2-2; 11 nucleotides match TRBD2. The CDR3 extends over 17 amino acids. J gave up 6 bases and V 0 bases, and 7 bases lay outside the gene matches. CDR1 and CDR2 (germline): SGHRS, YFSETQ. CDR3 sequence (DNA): TGCGCCAGCAGCTTGGCCGTCGCTAGCGGGGGGCCCGGGGAGCTGTTTTTT. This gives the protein CASSLAVASGGPGELFF.